This TCR beta chain was identified during a study of T cell responses to AZD1222 COVID-19 vaccine. The repertoire was sequenced with immunoSEQ multiplex PCR; TCRdb's copy has only in-frame clones and lacks some. The sample yields roughly 150,000 clones, 88% seen once. Details on this clone: Its target is not known.

Whole-study findings and limits: Seropositivity was recorded at baseline in only a handful of AZD1222 recipients. Among the donors, most were white British and more were female, and clonal diversity was possibly underestimated.

With 4 bases removed from V and 5 bases from J, the gap between germline ends came to 15 bases. This CDR3 spans 15 amino acids. Looked up from germline, CDR1 is LGHDT and CDR2 is YNNKEL (reference sequence). The sample here was peripheral blood, taken after recovery from COVID-19. V and J are TRBV3-1 (or the pseudogene TRBV3-2) and TRBJ1-5; perhaps TRBD1 as D (5 bases). The clonotype was recovered from an adult who had recovered from COVID-19. The CDR3 here is CASSPGVGTDQPQHF. The CDR3 bases are TGTGCCAGCAGCCCAGGCGTTGGGACTGATCAGCCCCAGCATTTT.